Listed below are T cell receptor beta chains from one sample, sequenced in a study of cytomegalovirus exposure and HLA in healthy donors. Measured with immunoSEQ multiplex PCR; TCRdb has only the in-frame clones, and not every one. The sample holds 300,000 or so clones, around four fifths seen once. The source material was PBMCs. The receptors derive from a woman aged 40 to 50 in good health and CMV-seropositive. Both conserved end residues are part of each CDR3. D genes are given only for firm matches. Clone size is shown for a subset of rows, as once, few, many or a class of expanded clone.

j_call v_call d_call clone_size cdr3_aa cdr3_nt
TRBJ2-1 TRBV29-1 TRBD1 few CSTDRDGNTYNEQFF TGCAGCACCGACAGGGACGGGAATACCTACAATGAGCAGTTCTTC
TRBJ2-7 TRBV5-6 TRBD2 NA CASSPGLAGGNYEQYF TGTGCCAGCAGCCCGGGACTAGCGGGAGGTAACTACGAGCAGTACTTC
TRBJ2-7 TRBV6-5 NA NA CASSYETRGEQYF TGTGCCAGCAGTTACGAGACTAGGGGCGAGCAGTACTTC
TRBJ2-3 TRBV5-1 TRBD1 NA CASSLRVGQGVDTQYF TGCGCCAGCAGCTTGAGGGTTGGACAGGGAGTAGATACGCAGTATTTT
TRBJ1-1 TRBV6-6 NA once CASKEEGGLNTEAFF TGTGCCAGCAAAGAGGAGGGAGGATTGAACACTGAAGCTTTCTTT
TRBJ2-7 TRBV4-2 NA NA CASSQGANSYEQYF TGTGCCAGCAGCCAAGGAGCAAACTCCTACGAGCAGTACTTC
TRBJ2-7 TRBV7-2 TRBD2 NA CASSFGGSPYEQYF TGTGCCAGCAGCTTTGGCGGGAGCCCCTACGAGCAGTACTTC
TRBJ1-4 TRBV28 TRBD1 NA CASSTPGQGGEKLFF TGTGCCAGCAGTACACCGGGACAGGGTGGTGAAAAACTGTTTTTT
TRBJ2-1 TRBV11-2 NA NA CASRSSGDSSYNEQFF TGTGCCAGCAGGTCTTCGGGGGATAGCTCCTACAATGAGCAGTTCTTC
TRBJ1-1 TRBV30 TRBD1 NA CAGAGSGQGQRGAFF TGTGCCGGGGCGGGGTCGGGACAGGGGCAACGAGGAGCTTTCTTT
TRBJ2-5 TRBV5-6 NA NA CASSWGLGARWETQYF TGTGCCAGCAGCTGGGGGTTGGGGGCGCGATGGGAGACCCAGTACTTC
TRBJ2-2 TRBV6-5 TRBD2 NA CASSYSAGGDTGELFF TGTGCCAGCAGTTACTCGGCGGGAGGCGACACCGGGGAGCTGTTTTTT
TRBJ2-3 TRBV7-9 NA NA CASSLGVAGISTDTQYF TGTGCCAGCAGCTTAGGTGTCGCGGGGATTAGCACAGATACGCAGTATTTT
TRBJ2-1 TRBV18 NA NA CASSPAGGSYNEQFF TGTGCCAGCTCACCGGCAGGGGGGTCCTACAATGAGCAGTTCTTC
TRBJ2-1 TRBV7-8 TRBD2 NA CASSFGQGGNEQFF TGTGCCAGCAGCTTCGGGCAGGGAGGGAATGAGCAGTTCTTC
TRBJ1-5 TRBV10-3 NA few CAIRASSVGNQPQHF TGTGCCATCAGAGCATCAAGTGTCGGCAATCAGCCCCAGCATTTT
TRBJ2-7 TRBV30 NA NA CAWSVEGYEQYF TGTGCCTGGAGTGTGGAGGGCTACGAGCAGTACTTC
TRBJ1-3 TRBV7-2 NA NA CASSPRSGNTIYF TGTGCCAGCAGCCCCAGGTCCGGAAACACCATATATTTT
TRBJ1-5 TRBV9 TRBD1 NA CASSVGDRGGQPQHF TGTGCCAGCAGCGTAGGGGACAGGGGAGGCCAGCCCCAGCATTTT
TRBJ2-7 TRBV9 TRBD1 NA CASSVGGTVGEQYF TGTGCCAGCAGCGTAGGTGGGACAGTGGGCGAGCAGTACTTC
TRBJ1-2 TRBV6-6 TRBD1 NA CASSHHNRGDYGYTF TGTGCCAGCAGTCACCATAACAGGGGGGACTATGGCTACACCTTC
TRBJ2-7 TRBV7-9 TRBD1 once CASSSRDSSYEQYF TGTGCCAGCAGCTCTCGGGACAGTTCCTACGAGCAGTACTTC
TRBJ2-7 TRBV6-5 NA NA CASRRDTLYEQYF TGTGCCAGCAGAAGGGACACCCTATACGAGCAGTACTTC
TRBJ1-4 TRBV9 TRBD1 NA CASSVEGASEKLFF TGTGCCAGCAGCGTAGAGGGGGCGAGTGAAAAACTGTTTTTT
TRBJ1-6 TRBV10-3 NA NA CAISESEDSPLHF TGTGCCATCAGTGAGTCGGAGGATTCACCCCTCCACTTT
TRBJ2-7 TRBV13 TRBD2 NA CASSTLGGDEQYF TGTGCCAGCAGCACCCTGGGAGGGGACGAGCAGTACTTC
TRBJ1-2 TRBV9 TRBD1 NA CASSPDERDRGFNGYTF TGTGCCAGCAGCCCAGACGAGAGAGACAGGGGGTTTAATGGCTACACCTTC
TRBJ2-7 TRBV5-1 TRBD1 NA CASSLWDRANEQYF TGCGCCAGCAGCTTGTGGGACAGGGCCAACGAGCAGTACTTC
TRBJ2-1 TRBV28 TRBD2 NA CASRYSGRADNEQFF TGTGCCAGCAGGTATAGCGGGAGGGCCGACAATGAGCAGTTCTTC
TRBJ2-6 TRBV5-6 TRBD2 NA CASSRGGTSSGANVLTF TGTGCCAGCAGTCGGGGGGGGACAAGCTCTGGGGCCAACGTCCTGACTTTC
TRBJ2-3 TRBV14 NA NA CASSQARRVWATDTQYF TGTGCCAGCAGCCAAGCAAGGAGGGTGTGGGCCACAGATACGCAGTATTTT
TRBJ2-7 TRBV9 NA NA CASSVGGTPKDEQYF TGTGCCAGCAGCGTAGGCGGGACTCCCAAGGACGAGCAGTACTTC
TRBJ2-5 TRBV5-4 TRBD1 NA CASSRGQDFQETQYF TGTGCCAGCAGCCGAGGACAGGATTTCCAAGAGACCCAGTACTTC
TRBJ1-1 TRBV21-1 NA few CASSKLRQGDPEAFF TGTGCCAGCAGCAAATTAAGACAGGGGGACCCTGAAGCTTTCTTT
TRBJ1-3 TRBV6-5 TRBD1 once CASRETGAGNTIYF TGTGCCAGCAGGGAGACAGGGGCTGGAAACACCATATATTTT
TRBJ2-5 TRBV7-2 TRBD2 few CASSLKAGGRETQYF TGTGCCAGCAGCTTAAAGGCGGGAGGAAGGGAGACCCAGTACTTC
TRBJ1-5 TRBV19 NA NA CASSISHSNQPQHF TGTGCCAGTAGTATTTCCCATAGCAATCAGCCCCAGCATTTT
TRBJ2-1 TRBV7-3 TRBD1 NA CASSSRDRGYNEQFF TGTGCCAGCAGCTCACGGGACAGGGGCTACAATGAGCAGTTCTTC
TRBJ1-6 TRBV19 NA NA CASAHSGELVEPLHF TGTGCCAGTGCTCACTCAGGGGAGCTGGTTGAACCCCTCCACTTT
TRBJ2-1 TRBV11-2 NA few CASSPGGRRGDEQFF TGTGCCAGCTCACCCGGGGGTCGCCGGGGCGATGAGCAGTTCTTC
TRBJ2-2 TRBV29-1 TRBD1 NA CSVGQTNTGELFF TGCAGCGTGGGACAGACGAACACCGGGGAGCTGTTTTTT
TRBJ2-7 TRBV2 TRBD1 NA CASGPDRGRTYEQYF TGTGCCAGCGGCCCCGACAGGGGGCGTACCTACGAGCAGTACTTC
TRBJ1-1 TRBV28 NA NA CASSFGAGAKNTEAFF TGTGCCAGCAGTTTCGGGGCAGGGGCGAAGAACACTGAAGCTTTCTTT
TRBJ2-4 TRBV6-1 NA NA CASSEGFDSKNSQYF TGTGCCAGCAGTGAAGGGTTTGACAGCAAAAACAGTCAGTACTTC
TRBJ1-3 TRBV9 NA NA CASSVTGGQSGNTIYF TGTGCCAGCAGCGTAACAGGCGGACAATCTGGAAACACCATATATTTT
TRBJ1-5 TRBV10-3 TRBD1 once CAISESRGGAGQPQHF TGTGCCATCAGTGAGTCGCGAGGGGGCGCAGGACAGCCCCAGCATTTT
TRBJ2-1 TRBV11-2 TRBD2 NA CASSLLAGAYNEQFF TGTGCCAGCAGTTTACTAGCGGGGGCCTACAATGAGCAGTTCTTC
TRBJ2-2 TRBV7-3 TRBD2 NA CASSPPGTSGNTGELFF TGTGCCAGCAGCCCGCCGGGGACTAGCGGGAACACCGGGGAGCTGTTTTTT
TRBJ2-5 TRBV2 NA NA CASSKGSDSQETQYF TGTGCCAGCAGTAAAGGCTCCGACAGCCAAGAGACCCAGTACTTC
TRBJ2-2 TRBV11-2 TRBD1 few CASSLRTGSNTGELFF TGTGCCAGCAGCCTACGGACAGGGTCGAACACCGGGGAGCTGTTTTTT
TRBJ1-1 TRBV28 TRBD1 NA CASSPWVTGRYTEAFF TGTGCCAGCAGCCCCTGGGTGACAGGGAGGTACACTGAAGCTTTCTTT
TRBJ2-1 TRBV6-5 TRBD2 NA CASSYVGEGYNEQFF TGTGCCAGCAGTTACGTGGGGGAGGGGTACAATGAGCAGTTCTTC
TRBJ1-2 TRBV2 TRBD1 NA CASSLQGVNYGYTF TGTGCCAGCAGTTTACAGGGGGTTAACTATGGCTACACCTTC
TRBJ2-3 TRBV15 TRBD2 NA CATSRAGGPFGTDTQYF TGTGCCACCAGTAGGGCGGGAGGGCCTTTTGGCACAGATACGCAGTATTTT
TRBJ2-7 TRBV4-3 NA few CASSQDGSYEQYF TGCGCCAGCAGCCAAGATGGCAGCTACGAGCAGTACTTC
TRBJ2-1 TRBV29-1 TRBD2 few CSVSSGGHNEQFF TGCAGCGTTAGCTCGGGAGGACACAATGAGCAGTTCTTC
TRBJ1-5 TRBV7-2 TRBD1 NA CASSRDSDQPQHF TGTGCCAGCAGCCGGGACAGCGATCAGCCCCAGCATTTT
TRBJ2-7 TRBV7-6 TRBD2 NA CASSQVPSGLTYEQYF TGTGCCAGCAGCCAGGTCCCCTCGGGACTAACCTACGAGCAGTACTTC
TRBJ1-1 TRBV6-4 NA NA CASSSQGNTEAFF TGTGCCAGCAGTTCTCAGGGGAACACTGAAGCTTTCTTT